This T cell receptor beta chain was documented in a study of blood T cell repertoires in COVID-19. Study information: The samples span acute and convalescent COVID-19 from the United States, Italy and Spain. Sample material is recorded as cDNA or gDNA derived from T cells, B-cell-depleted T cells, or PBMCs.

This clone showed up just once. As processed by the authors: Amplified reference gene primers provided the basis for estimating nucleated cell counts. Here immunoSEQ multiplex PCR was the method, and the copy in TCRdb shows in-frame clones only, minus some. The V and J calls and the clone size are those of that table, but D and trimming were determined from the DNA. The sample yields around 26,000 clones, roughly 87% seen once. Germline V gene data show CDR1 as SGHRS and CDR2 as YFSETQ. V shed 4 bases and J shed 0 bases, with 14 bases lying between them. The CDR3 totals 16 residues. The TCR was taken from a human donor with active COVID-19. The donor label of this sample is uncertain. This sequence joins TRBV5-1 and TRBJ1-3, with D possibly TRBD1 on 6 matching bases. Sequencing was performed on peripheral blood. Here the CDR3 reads CASSVSQQGSGNTIYF. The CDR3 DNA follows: TGCGCCAGCAGCGTGAGCCAACAGGGCTCTGGAAACACCATATATTTT.